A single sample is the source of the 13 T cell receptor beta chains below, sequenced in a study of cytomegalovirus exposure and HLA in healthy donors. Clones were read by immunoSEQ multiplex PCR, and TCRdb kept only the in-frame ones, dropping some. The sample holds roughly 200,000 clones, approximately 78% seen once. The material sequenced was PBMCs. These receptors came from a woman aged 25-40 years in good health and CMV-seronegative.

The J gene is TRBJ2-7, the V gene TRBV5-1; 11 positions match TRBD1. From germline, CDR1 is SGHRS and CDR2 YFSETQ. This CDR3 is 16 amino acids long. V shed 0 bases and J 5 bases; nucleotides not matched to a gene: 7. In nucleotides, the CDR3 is TGCGCCAGCAGCTTGGTGTCAGGACAGGGGGCCAACGAGCAGTACTTC. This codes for CASSLVSGQGANEQYF.

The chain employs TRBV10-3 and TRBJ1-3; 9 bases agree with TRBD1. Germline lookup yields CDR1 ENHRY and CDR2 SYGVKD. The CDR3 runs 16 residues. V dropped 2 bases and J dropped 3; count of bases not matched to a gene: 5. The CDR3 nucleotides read TGTGCCATCAGTGAGCCGGGACAGGGATTTGGAAACACCATATATTTT. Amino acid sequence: CAISEPGQGFGNTIYF.

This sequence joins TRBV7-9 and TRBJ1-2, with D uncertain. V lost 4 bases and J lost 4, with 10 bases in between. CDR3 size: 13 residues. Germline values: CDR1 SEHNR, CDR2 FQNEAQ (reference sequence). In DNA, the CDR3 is TGTGCCAGCAGCTCACCGGGGTTCTATGGCTACACCTTC. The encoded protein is CASSSPGFYGYTF.

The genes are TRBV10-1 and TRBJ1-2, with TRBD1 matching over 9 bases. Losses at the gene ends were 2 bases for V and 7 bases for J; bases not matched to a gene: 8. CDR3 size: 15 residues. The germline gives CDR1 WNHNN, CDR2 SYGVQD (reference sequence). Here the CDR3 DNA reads TGCGCCAGCAGTGAGCGCCGGACAGGGGAAGGTGGCTACACCTTC. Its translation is CASSERRTGEGGYTF.

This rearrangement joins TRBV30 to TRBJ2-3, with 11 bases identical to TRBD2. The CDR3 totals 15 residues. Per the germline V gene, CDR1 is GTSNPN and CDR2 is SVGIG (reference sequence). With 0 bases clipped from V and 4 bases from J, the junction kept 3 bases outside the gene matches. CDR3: CAWSVLAGAPDTQYF. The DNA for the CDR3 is TGTGCCTGGAGTGTACTAGCGGGAGCCCCAGATACGCAGTATTTT.

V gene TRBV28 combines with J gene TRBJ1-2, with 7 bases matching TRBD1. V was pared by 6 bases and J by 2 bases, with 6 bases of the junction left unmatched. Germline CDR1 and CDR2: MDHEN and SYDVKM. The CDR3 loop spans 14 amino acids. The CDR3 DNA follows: TGTGCCAGCAGGTCGCCGGGACAGAACTATGGCTACACCTTC. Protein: CASRSPGQNYGYTF.

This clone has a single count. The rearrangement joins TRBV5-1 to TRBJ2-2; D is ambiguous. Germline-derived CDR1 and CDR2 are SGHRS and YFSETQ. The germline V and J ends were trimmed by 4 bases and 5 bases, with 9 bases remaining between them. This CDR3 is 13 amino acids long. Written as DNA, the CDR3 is TGCGCCAGCAGCCCCCTTGAGACCGGGGAGCTGTTTTTT. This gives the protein CASSPLETGELFF.

The CDR3 nucleotides read TGTGCCAGCTCCAGAGGAGGGGCAGTAAGGGGCTACACCTTC. Protein sequence: CASSRGGAVRGYTF. This chain links TRBV18 with TRBJ1-2, with D tentatively TRBD1 (5 bases). Germline V gene lookup returns CDR1 KGHSH and CDR2 LQKENI. This CDR3 is built from 14 residues. Trimming left V 6 bases short and J 8 bases short, with 19 bases between.

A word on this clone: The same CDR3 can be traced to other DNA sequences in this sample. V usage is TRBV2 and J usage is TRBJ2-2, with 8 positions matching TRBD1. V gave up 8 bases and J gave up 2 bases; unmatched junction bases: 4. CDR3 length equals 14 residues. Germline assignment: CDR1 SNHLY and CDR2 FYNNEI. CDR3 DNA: TGTGCCAGCTCCGGGACAGGTAACACCGGGGAGCTGTTTTTT. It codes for CASSGTGNTGELFF.

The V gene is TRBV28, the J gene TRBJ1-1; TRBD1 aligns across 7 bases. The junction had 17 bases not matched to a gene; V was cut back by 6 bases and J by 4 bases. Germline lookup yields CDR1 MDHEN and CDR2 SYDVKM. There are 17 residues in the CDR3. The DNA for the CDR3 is TGTGCCAGCAGACTCGCCGGACAGGCCATGGGGGGCACTGAAGCTTTCTTT. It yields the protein CASRLAGQAMGGTEAFF.

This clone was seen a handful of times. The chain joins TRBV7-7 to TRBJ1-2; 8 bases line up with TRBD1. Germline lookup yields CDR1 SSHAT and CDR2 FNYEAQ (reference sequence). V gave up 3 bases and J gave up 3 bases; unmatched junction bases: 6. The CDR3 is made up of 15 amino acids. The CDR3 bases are TGTGCCAGCAGCTTGGGGCAGGGGGCGTACTATGGCTACACCTTC. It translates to CASSLGQGAYYGYTF. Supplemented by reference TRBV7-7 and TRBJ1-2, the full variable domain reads GAGVSQSPRYKVTKRGQDVTLRCDPISSHATLYWYQQALGQGPEFLTYFNYEAQPDKSGLPSDRFSAERPEGSISTLTIQRTEQRDSAMYRCASSLGQGAYYGYTFGSGTRLTVV.

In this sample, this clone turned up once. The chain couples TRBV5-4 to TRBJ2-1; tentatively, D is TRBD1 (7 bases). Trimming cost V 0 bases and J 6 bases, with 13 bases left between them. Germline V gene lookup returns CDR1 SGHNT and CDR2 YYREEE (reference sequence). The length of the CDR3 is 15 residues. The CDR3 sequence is CASSLVAGGGNEQFF. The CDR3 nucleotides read TGTGCCAGCAGCTTGGTGGCAGGGGGAGGCAATGAGCAGTTCTTC. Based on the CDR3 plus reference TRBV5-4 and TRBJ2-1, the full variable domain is ETGVTQSPTHLIKTRGQQVTLRCSSQSGHNTVSWYQQALGQGPQFIFQYYREEENGRGNFPPRFSGLQFPNYSSELNVNALELDDSALYLCASSLVAGGGNEQFFGPGTRLTVL.

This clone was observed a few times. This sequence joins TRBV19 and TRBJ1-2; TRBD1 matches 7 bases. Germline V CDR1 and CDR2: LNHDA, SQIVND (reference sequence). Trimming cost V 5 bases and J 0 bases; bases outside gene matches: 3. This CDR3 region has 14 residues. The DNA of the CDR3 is TGTGCCAGTAGTCCGGGGACAGCTAACTATGGCTACACCTTC. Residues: CASSPGTANYGYTF.